This is a list of T cell receptor beta chains from one sample in a study of CD8+ T cells in alopecia areata. Sequencing was performed with immunoSEQ multiplex PCR; in TCRdb, only in-frame clones are kept and a portion is missing. The repertoire holds roughly 110,000 clones, with 56% as singletons. Sequencing was performed on CD4+ T cells sorted from blood, taken at week 24, from a patient treated with tofacitinib. Receptor source: a human donor with alopecia areata. The CDR3 runs from the conserved cysteine through the conserved F or W. D genes are given only for firm matches. Part of the rows lack a size; the others show once, few, many or a class for expanded clones.

>.|.|TRBV7-9|TRBJ2-3
CASSPENTRLDTQYF
TGTGCCAGCAGCCCCGAGAACACTAGATTAGATACGCAGTATTTT
>few|.|TRBV7-2|TRBJ1-1
CASSLGGSGIAAFF
TGTGCCAGCAGCTTAGGGGGATCGGGTATTGCAGCTTTCTTT
>.|.|TRBV5-6|TRBJ1-1
CASSWGRNVNTEAFF
TGTGCCAGCAGCTGGGGACGGAACGTGAACACTGAAGCTTTCTTT
>few|TRBD2|TRBV30|TRBJ2-3
CAWRSSGGDTQYF
TGTGCCTGGAGATCAAGCGGGGGGGATACGCAGTATTTT
>.|TRBD1|TRBV6-5|TRBJ1-1
CASSRTGITEAFF
TGTGCCAGTAGCCGGACAGGGATTACTGAAGCTTTCTTT
>.|TRBD2|TRBV4-2|TRBJ2-2
CASSRGLAGATNTGELFF
TGTGCCAGCAGCCGAGGACTAGCGGGGGCTACGAACACCGGGGAGCTGTTTTTT
>few|.|TRBV7-9|TRBJ2-2
CASSSGYAGELFF
TGTGCCAGCAGCTCGGGGTACGCAGGGGAGCTGTTTTTT
>.|.|TRBV15|TRBJ2-7
CATSRDLAVGEQYF
TGTGCCACCAGCAGAGATCTGGCCGTCGGGGAGCAGTACTTC
>.|.|TRBV2|TRBJ2-7
CASHRVGGYEQYF
TGTGCCAGCCACAGGGTCGGTGGCTACGAGCAGTACTTC
>.|.|TRBV15|TRBJ1-2
CATSSSSRRAHYGYTF
TGTGCCACCAGCTCCAGCAGTCGCAGGGCCCACTATGGCTACACCTTC
>few|TRBD1|TRBV10-3|TRBJ2-6
CAISGQGARGAGSGANVLTF
TGTGCCATCTCAGGGCAGGGGGCTAGGGGAGCCGGCTCTGGGGCCAACGTCCTGACTTTC
>.|.|TRBV7-2|TRBJ1-6
CASSLAHRKSSPLHF
TGTGCCAGCAGCTTAGCGCACAGGAAGAGCTCACCCCTCCACTTT
>.|.|TRBV9|TRBJ1-4
CASSPSSTNEKLFF
TGTGCCAGCAGCCCCTCCTCAACTAATGAAAAACTGTTTTTT
>few|.|TRBV7-9|TRBJ1-4
CASSLGAGLNEKLFF
TGTGCCAGCAGCTTGGGGGCCGGCCTTAATGAAAAACTGTTTTTT
>.|TRBD1|TRBV6-5|TRBJ1-3
CASSPQGVSGNTIYF
TGTGCCAGCAGTCCCCAGGGGGTCTCTGGAAACACCATATATTTT
>.|.|TRBV29-1|TRBJ2-5
CSVARVLQETQYF
TGCAGCGTTGCGAGGGTCCTCCAGGAGACCCAGTACTTC
>.|.|TRBV7-2|TRBJ2-2
CASREWVNTGELFF
TGTGCAAGCAGGGAATGGGTCAACACCGGGGAGCTGTTTTTT
>.|.|TRBV7-9|TRBJ2-5
CASSLLRDRRKYQETQYF
TGTGCCAGCAGCTTACTCCGGGACCGACGAAAGTACCAAGAGACCCAGTACTTC
>.|TRBD1|TRBV30|TRBJ1-2
CAWSRDSENYGYTF
TGTGCCTGGAGTAGGGACAGTGAAAACTATGGCTACACCTTC
>.|.|TRBV27|TRBJ1-4
CASRVGNEKLFF
TGTGCCAGCAGAGTGGGTAATGAAAAACTGTTTTTT
>.|TRBD1|TRBV5-1|TRBJ2-3
CASSFDRGEADTQYF
TGCGCCAGCAGCTTCGACAGGGGGGAGGCAGATACGCAGTATTTT
>medium-sized|.|TRBV7-9|TRBJ2-5
CASSLPAPETQYF
TGTGCCAGCAGCTTGCCGGCCCCCGAGACCCAGTACTTC
>.|.|TRBV25-1|TRBJ1-2
CASSEAGLRGYTF
TGTGCCAGCAGTGAGGCAGGGTTAAGGGGCTACACCTTC
>.|.|TRBV2|TRBJ2-5
CASSGGGEGARTQYF
TGTGCCAGCAGTGGCGGGGGCGAAGGGGCGCGGACCCAGTACTTC
>.|.|TRBV14|TRBJ2-3
CASSQGVSWDTQYF
TGTGCCAGCAGCCAAGGGGTCAGCTGGGATACGCAGTATTTT
>.|TRBD2|TRBV7-2|TRBJ2-7
CASSLAASGGFYEQYF
TGTGCCAGCAGCTTAGCCGCTAGCGGGGGCTTCTACGAGCAGTACTTC
>.|.|TRBV19|TRBJ1-5
CASSTTGISNQPQHF
TGTGCCAGTAGTACGACAGGAATAAGCAATCAGCCCCAGCATTTT
>.|.|TRBV25-1|TRBJ2-7
CASSGRAVPSYEQYF
TGTGCCAGCAGTGGTAGGGCGGTCCCCTCCTACGAGCAGTACTTC
>.|TRBD1|TRBV5-6|TRBJ2-3
CASSSGQGTDTQYF
TGTGCCAGCAGCTCCGGACAGGGGACAGATACGCAGTATTTT
>.|.|TRBV6-5|TRBJ1-2
CASSQNVYRAGGYTF
TGTGCCAGCAGTCAAAACGTTTACAGGGCGGGAGGCTACACCTTC
>.|.|TRBV2|TRBJ1-6
CASSVRERSPLHF
TGTGCCAGCAGTGTAAGGGAGAGGTCACCCCTCCACTTT
>.|.|TRBV29-1|TRBJ2-4
CSVGENIQYF
TGCAGCGTTGGGGAAAACATTCAGTACTTC
>.|.|TRBV10-3|TRBJ2-3
CAISDLTGTDTQYF
TGTGCCATCAGTGACCTGACAGGCACAGATACGCAGTATTTT
>.|.|TRBV6-5|TRBJ2-7
CASRKPGVYEQYF
TGTGCCAGCAGAAAACCGGGCGTCTACGAGCAGTACTTC
>.|TRBD1|TRBV28|TRBJ1-6
CASSLWEGTGYNSPLHF
TGTGCCAGCAGTTTATGGGAGGGGACAGGGTATAATTCACCCCTCCACTTT
>few|.|TRBV30|TRBJ1-4
CAWSLTGNNEKLFF
TGTGCCTGGAGTTTAACAGGGAATAATGAAAAACTGTTTTTT
>.|TRBD2|TRBV6-1|TRBJ2-1
CASSASGGASYNEQFF
TGTGCCAGCAGTGCTAGCGGGGGGGCCTCCTACAATGAGCAGTTCTTC
>.|.|TRBV9|TRBJ2-1
CASSVGPVAYNEQFF
TGTGCCAGCAGCGTAGGCCCGGTAGCCTACAATGAGCAGTTCTTC
>few|TRBD1|TRBV2|TRBJ2-2
CAGGTGVDTGELFF
TGTGCCGGGGGAACAGGGGTGGACACCGGGGAGCTGTTTTTT
>many|.|TRBV25-1|TRBJ1-2
CASSEAASTSYGYTF
TGTGCCAGCAGTGAGGCGGCCAGCACGTCCTATGGCTACACCTTC
>.|TRBD2|TRBV7-2|TRBJ2-7
CASSPGGSLYEQYF
TGTGCCAGCAGCCCGGGGGGTAGCCTCTACGAGCAGTACTTC
>few|.|TRBV11-2|TRBJ1-3
CASSTLRVKGSSGNTIYF
TGTGCCAGCAGCACCTTACGAGTAAAGGGTAGCTCTGGAAACACCATATATTTT
>.|.|TRBV7-2|TRBJ1-2
CASSFSPGIGYGYTF
TGTGCCAGCAGCTTTTCCCCCGGGATTGGCTATGGCTACACCTTC
>.|TRBD1|TRBV28|TRBJ2-7
CASVGQGIAQYF
TGTGCCAGCGTGGGACAGGGAATTGCGCAGTACTTC
>.|TRBD1|TRBV5-8|TRBJ1-1
CASSTGTGAPNTEAFF
TGTGCCAGCAGCACCGGGACAGGGGCCCCGAACACTGAAGCTTTCTTT
>once|TRBD2|TRBV27|TRBJ2-7
CASSPNLAGVHEQYF
TGTGCCAGCAGTCCCAACCTAGCGGGGGTGCACGAGCAGTACTTC
>.|TRBD2|TRBV5-1|TRBJ2-7
CASSWGLAGAARDEQYF
TGCGCCAGCAGCTGGGGACTAGCGGGGGCCGCGAGGGACGAGCAGTACTTC
>few|.|TRBV4-1|TRBJ1-6
CASSQDGEAYNSPLHF
TGCGCCAGCAGCCAAGACGGAGAGGCCTATAATTCACCCCTCCACTTT
>.|.|TRBV29-1|TRBJ2-1
CSVAVTDPRNEQFF
TGCAGCGTTGCGGTTACAGACCCCCGCAATGAGCAGTTCTTC
>.|.|TRBV10-3|TRBJ1-2
CAISELGSYGYTF
TGTGCCATCAGTGAGCTGGGTTCGTATGGCTACACCTTC
>.|.|TRBV15|TRBJ1-2
CATSRGVEYGYTF
TGTGCCACCAGCAGGGGGGTGGAATATGGCTACACCTTC
>.|.|TRBV19|TRBJ1-2
CASASGTNYGYTF
TGTGCCAGTGCCAGCGGGACTAACTATGGCTACACCTTC
>.|.|TRBV9|TRBJ1-4
CASSVATGVGEKLFF
TGTGCCAGCAGCGTAGCTACCGGGGTGGGAGAAAAACTGTTTTTT
>.|.|TRBV29-1|TRBJ2-5
CSVSEGTSRGETQYF
TGCAGCGTTTCCGAGGGCACTAGCCGGGGTGAGACCCAGTACTTC
>.|.|TRBV7-2|TRBJ1-1
CASSLGGVNTEAFF
TGTGCCAGCAGCTTAGGCGGTGTCAACACTGAAGCTTTCTTT
>.|TRBD1|TRBV29-1|TRBJ2-3
CSAGQGGPDTQYF
TGCAGCGCCGGACAGGGGGGCCCCGATACGCAGTATTTT
>few|.|TRBV15|TRBJ2-5
CATSRGTNQETQYF
TGTGCCACCAGCAGAGGGACGAATCAAGAGACCCAGTACTTC
>.|.|TRBV4-3|TRBJ2-2
CASSQESAGELFF
TGCGCCAGCAGCCAAGAATCTGCGGGGGAGCTGTTTTTT
>.|.|TRBV29-1|TRBJ2-1
CSVTPPVYNEQFF
TGCAGCGTTACTCCCCCTGTTTACAATGAGCAGTTCTTC